This is a list of T cell receptor beta chains from one sample in a study of T cells in Graves' hyperthyroidism and ophthalmopathy. Using its own MiXCR run on the multiplex PCR reads, TCRdb lists one record per CDR3 protein. The sample carries around 280,000 distinct CDR3 sequences, 13% recorded once. The sequenced sample was blood. The receptors were sampled from a woman in her 30s with Graves' hyperthyroidism that later progressed to Graves' ophthalmopathy. CDR3s leave out the opening cysteine and the closing phenylalanine or tryptophan.

v_call cdr3_aa
TRBV28 ASSFGAGSRNQPQH
TRBV4-1 ASSQERFTGPLNTEAF
TRBV28 ASMSPYVYNSPLH
TRBV3-1 ASSQGGLSGGTQY
TRBV6-6 ASSYSMDNSGANVLT
TRBV7-8 ASSLGGTGRQNEQF
TRBV7-9 ASSFPGELGGELF
TRBV30 AWSTERGRRLF
TRBV28 ASSLFGVASGNGQF
TRBV7-2 ASSFGTGYGYT
TRBV12-3/TRBV12-4 ASSHGGVSNQPQH
TRBV29-1 SVIGENTEAF
TRBV5-6 ASSSPTGREAF
TRBV28 ASSLLLLIANYGYT
TRBV27 ASSPYDTSNYGYT
TRBV5-6 ASSPGGTSLSYEQY
TRBV7-2 ASRPGAGYEQY
TRBV29-1 SVEDWGAQY
TRBV14 ASSPYGTRLGRNEQF
TRBV11-1 ASSARGLNAGELF
TRBV20-1 SASRDYRGGTQY
TRBV5-6 ASSFGVAVSETQY
TRBV10-1 ASRTGQSNTGELF
TRBV12-3/TRBV12-4 ASSLAGSLNEQF
TRBV2 ASSEWGPAETQY
TRBV28 ASSLGQSSGNTIY
TRBV4-2 ASSQDMAVYGYT
TRBV5-6 ASSLGVGQGYQETQY
TRBV6-2/TRBV6-3 ASRLTGVAGTQY
TRBV27 ASSSRDAPNQPQH
TRBV6-1 ASRRPGQVLVGELF
TRBV5-1 ASSKTVNYGYT
TRBV7-2 ASSLLSDSLVTQY
TRBV27 ASSLQGMETQY
TRBV12-3/TRBV12-4 ASSPKVNQPQH
TRBV3-1 ASSQALAYGERAMNTEAF
TRBV7-2 ASSASRWETQY
TRBV28 ASSRIGGEEQY
TRBV5-1 ASSFNPDRSTDTQY
TRBV20-1 SARGGSGNQPQH
TRBV10-3 AIAPLPGTTYNEQF
TRBV3-1 ASSSHPDRGTDTQY
TRBV18 ASSLLGQETQY
TRBV7-8 ASSKHPIISFKNEKLF
TRBV10-3 AIREPGQGARTEAF
TRBV7-2 ASSPGPSSGNTIY
TRBV18 ASSPLREETQY
TRBV7-2 ASSPPLGGTTGELF
TRBV19 ASSPSGASYEQY
TRBV9 ASSVQGTLNTEAF
TRBV27 ASGKIDPYEQY
TRBV28 ASSSVLSGSEVNEQF
TRBV12-3/TRBV12-4 ASSKGRLYNEQF